Listed below are T cell receptor beta chains from one sample, sequenced in a study of cytomegalovirus exposure and HLA in healthy donors. Assay used: immunoSEQ multiplex PCR; TCRdb lists only in-frame clones, some missing. Among 60,000 to 70,000 clones, roughly 75% were seen once, and the ten largest hold roughly 4.7%. Sequences were obtained from PBMCs. Receptors originate from a woman between 25 and 40 years old in good health and CMV-seronegative. The CDR3 runs from the conserved cysteine through the conserved F or W. Each record gives: D gene, J gene, V gene, clone size, CDR3 protein, CDR3 DNA. The D gene is left open where the match is weak. The listing skips clone size in some rows; elsewhere it reads once, few, many or a size class.

D: TRBD1; J: TRBJ1-2; V: TRBV11-2; size: NA; CDR3: CASSLNRGTGGYTF; DNA: TGTGCCAGCAGCCTAAACAGGGGGACGGGGGGCTACACCTTC
D: TRBD2; J: TRBJ2-2; V: TRBV4-3; size: NA; CDR3: CASSLTTGGHYTGELFF; DNA: TGCGCCAGCAGCCTGACGACGGGAGGCCACTACACCGGGGAGCTGTTTTTT
D: TRBD1; J: TRBJ1-1; V: TRBV6-5; size: NA; CDR3: CASSGSRDRGGAFF; DNA: TGTGCCAGCAGTGGCTCCCGGGACAGGGGTGGAGCTTTCTTT
D: NA; J: TRBJ2-2; V: TRBV7-9; size: NA; CDR3: CASSFSIYTGELFF; DNA: TGTGCCAGCAGCTTCTCTATCTACACCGGGGAGCTGTTTTTT
D: TRBD1; J: TRBJ2-7; V: TRBV6-6; size: NA; CDR3: CASSWTGAYEQYF; DNA: TGTGCCAGCAGTTGGACAGGCGCCTACGAGCAGTACTTC
D: NA; J: TRBJ2-3; V: TRBV6-1; size: once; CDR3: CASRDDRRLHTQYF; DNA: TGTGCCAGCCGAGATGACAGGCGACTTCATACGCAGTATTTT
D: TRBD2; J: TRBJ2-7; V: TRBV29-1; size: once; CDR3: CSVLTSGYSYEQYF; DNA: TGCAGCGTTTTGACTAGCGGGTACTCCTACGAGCAGTACTTC
D: NA; J: TRBJ1-1; V: TRBV6-5; size: NA; CDR3: CASGGGANTEAFF; DNA: TGTGCCAGCGGCGGGGGGGCGAACACTGAAGCTTTCTTT
D: TRBD1; J: TRBJ2-6; V: TRBV7-2; size: NA; CDR3: CASSRTGGGTGANVLTF; DNA: TGTGCCAGCAGTCGGACAGGGGGCGGGACTGGGGCCAACGTCCTGACTTTC
D: NA; J: TRBJ1-4; V: TRBV6-4; size: NA; CDR3: CASSGTFTNEKLFF; DNA: TGTGCCAGCAGTGGGACATTTACTAATGAAAAACTGTTTTTT
D: TRBD1; J: TRBJ1-1; V: TRBV9; size: NA; CDR3: CASSPSGGPNTEAFF; DNA: TGTGCCAGCAGCCCTTCAGGGGGCCCGAACACTGAAGCTTTCTTT
D: TRBD1; J: TRBJ1-1; V: TRBV25-1; size: NA; CDR3: CASSAYRGRTEAFF; DNA: TGTGCCAGCAGTGCATACAGGGGGCGTACTGAAGCTTTCTTT